This passage covers 25 T cell receptor beta chains from one sample sequenced in a study of identical twins. TCRdb used MiXCR to reprocess the 5' RACE reads, holding one entry per CDR3 protein. The data show around 450,000 distinct CDR3 sequences, 12% to 15% seen once. These sequences were also reported in another study, on yellow fever vaccine responses in identical twins.

Sequencing was carried out using CD4+ T cells sorted from blood. The receptor set was obtained from a woman aged 18-29 years in good health.

A few counts support this clonotype. The chain uses TRBV29-1 and TRBJ2-2; 9 bases are a match to TRBD1. CDR1 is SQVTM and CDR2 is ANQGSEA in the germline V gene. V was clipped by 5 bases and J by 6 bases; unmatched bases: 7. The CDR3 is 14 amino acids. The CDR3 region is CSVRRDREAGELFF. CDR3 in DNA: TGCAGCGTTCGGAGGGACAGGGAAGCCGGGGAGCTGTTTTTT.

This clonotype showed up just a few times. The rearrangement uses TRBV20-1 and TRBJ1-5, with D possibly TRBD1 on 6 matching bases. The CDR3 spans 14 residues. Germline V gene lookup returns CDR1 DFQATT and CDR2 SNEGSKA (reference sequence). V dropped 3 bases and J dropped 2 bases, with 11 bases sitting between them. The CDR3 coding sequence is TGCAGTGCTAGTGTCAGGGGAGGCAATCAGCCCCAGCATTTT. Protein sequence: CSASVRGGNQPQHF.

This clonotype was detected only a few times. This rearrangement joins TRBV2 to TRBJ2-5, with 7 bases aligning to TRBD1. CDR3 size: 13 residues. V trimming: 10 bases; J trimming: 4 bases; junction bases outside the gene matches: 9. Germline CDR1 reads SNHLY; CDR2 reads FYNNEI. The CDR3 region has the DNA TGTGCCACCGGAAGGAGGACAGGAGAGACCCAGTACTTC. It codes for CATGRRTGETQYF.

The V and J genes are TRBV9 and TRBJ1-2; the D is unclear. Germline CDR1 SGDLS, CDR2 YYNGEE. Between the trimmed V and J ends, which lost 4 bases and 3 bases, there was a span of 25 bases. CDR3 length: 18 amino acids. The CDR3 DNA follows: TGTGCCAGCAGCCCGCGGAGCCCACTGGCGTCCAGTCACTATGGCTACACCTTC. Its translation is CASSPRSPLASSHYGYTF.

This clonotype was counted a few times. V and J are TRBV28 and TRBJ1-1, with D possibly being TRBD1 (5 bases). The V end lost 2 bases, the J end lost 1 base, and 11 bases lay between the germline ends. The germline gives CDR1 MDHEN, CDR2 SYDVKM. The CDR3 is 15 amino acids. The CDR3 region is CASSLTGQENTEAFF. Written as DNA, the CDR3 is TGTGCCAGCAGTTTAACCGGACAAGAGAACACTGAAGCTTTCTTT.

The chain joins TRBV20-1 to TRBJ1-4; D is ambiguous. The V and J ends lost 6 bases and 3 bases respectively, with 14 bases between them. Germline V CDR1 and CDR2: DFQATT, SNEGSKA (reference sequence). The CDR3 contains 14 residues. CDR3 in amino acids: CSADLGGANEKLFF. Here the CDR3 DNA reads TGCAGTGCGGACCTAGGCGGGGCTAATGAAAAACTGTTTTTT.

This clonotype was observed many times. The chain joins TRBV12-3 or TRBV12-4 to TRBJ1-6, with D tentatively TRBD1 (6 bases). This CDR3 has 14 residues. V was pared by 5 bases and J by 7 bases, with 12 bases between. This CDR3 is CASSLATGNSPLHF. The CDR3 coding sequence is TGTGCCAGCAGTCTGGCAACAGGGAATTCACCCCTCCACTTT.

The chain has TRBV12-3 or TRBV12-4 and TRBJ2-3; unclear D gene. This CDR3 has 13 amino acids. V gave up 5 bases and J gave up 2 bases, with 8 bases separating them. The CDR3 region is CASSANYTDTQYF. For the CDR3, the DNA is TGTGCCAGCAGTGCTAACTACACAGATACGCAGTATTTT.

This chain uses TRBV11-2 with TRBJ2-3; D is perhaps TRBD1 or TRBD2 (6 bases each). The CDR3 contains 14 residues. Per the germline V gene, CDR1 is SGHAT and CDR2 is FQNNGV. V lost 7 bases and J lost 1, with 12 bases in between. The CDR3 protein is CASTPRGRTDTQYF. CDR3 bases: TGTGCCAGCACCCCCCGGGGGCGCACAGATACGCAGTATTTT.

This clonotype was observed a few times. This rearrangement joins TRBV27 to TRBJ2-3, with D perhaps TRBD1 (5 bases). CDR3 length: 15 residues. Trimming removed 2 bases from V and 2 bases from J, with 11 bases in between. Germline V lookup: CDR1 MNHEY, CDR2 SMNVEV (reference sequence). CDR3 nucleotide sequence: TGTGCCAGCAGTTTAAGTGGGGCTCACACAGATACGCAGTATTTT. Translating gives CASSLSGAHTDTQYF.

V and J are TRBV7-9 and TRBJ2-5, with D perhaps matching TRBD1 (5 bases). The CDR3 is 13 residues long. The V and J ends lost 2 bases and 5 bases respectively, with 9 bases between them. CDR1 is SEHNR, CDR2 FQNEAQ, per germline (reference sequence). The CDR3 loop is CASSLPGIETQYF. In DNA form, the CDR3 reads TGTGCCAGCAGCTTACCAGGGATCGAGACCCAGTACTTC. Full variable domain (missing parts from reference TRBV7-9 and TRBJ2-5): DTGVSQNPRHKITKRGQNVTFRCDPISEHNRLYWYRQTLGQGPEFLTYFQNEAQLEKSRLLSDRFSAERPKGSFSTLEIQRTEQGDSAMYLCASSLPGIETQYFGPGTRLLVL.

In this sample, this clonotype turned up a few times. The rearrangement links TRBV7-2 to TRBJ2-7; D uncertain. There are 13 residues in the CDR3. The germline V gene has CDR1 SGHTA and CDR2 FQGNSA. Trimming shortened V by 5 bases and J by 0 bases, and 8 bases separated the two germline ends. Here the CDR3 DNA reads TGTGCCAGCAGCCGGGCCCTCTCCTACGAGCAGTACTTC. Translation: CASSRALSYEQYF.

Ten or more counts support this clonotype. This chain links TRBV29-1 with TRBJ2-3; no clear D. Germline values: CDR1 SQVTM, CDR2 ANQGSEA. The ends were cut back, 4 bases at V and 0 bases at J, with 5 bases in the middle. This CDR3 has 12 residues. CDR3 amino acids: CSVVSSTDTQYF. CDR3 sequence (DNA): TGCAGCGTTGTATCGAGCACAGATACGCAGTATTTT.

This clonotype was detected only a few times. The J gene is TRBJ1-2, the V gene TRBV7-9, with 9 nucleotides matching TRBD1. Germline V lookup: CDR1 SEHNR, CDR2 FQNEAQ (reference sequence). This CDR3 has 17 amino acids. V shed 5 bases, J shed 7 bases, and the junction held 17 bases outside the gene matches. The CDR3 protein is CASSRGGQGEGMAGYTF. The DNA for the CDR3 is TGTGCCAGCAGCCGAGGGGGACAGGGTGAGGGAATGGCTGGCTACACCTTC.

The table lists this clonotype with a few counts. The genes are TRBV12-3 or TRBV12-4 and TRBJ1-5; no firm D call. The CDR3 length is 13 residues. V was shortened by 3 bases and J by 7 bases, with 10 bases between the two germline ends. CDR3 nucleotide sequence: TGTGCCAGCAGTTTTCTTGCGTGGCAGCCCCAGCATTTT. It specifies CASSFLAWQPQHF.

This clonotype appeared a few times. The V gene is TRBV27, the J gene TRBJ2-7, with 7 bases fitting TRBD1. V was pared by 6 bases and J by 2 bases, with 10 bases of the junction left unmatched. The length of the CDR3 is 15 residues. Germline assignment: CDR1 MNHEY and CDR2 SMNVEV (reference sequence). As DNA, the CDR3 is TGTGCCAGCAGCCGCCGGGACAGCCGAGCCTACGAGCAGTACTTC. This encodes CASSRRDSRAYEQYF.

This clonotype was counted ten times or more. This chain connects TRBV12-3 or TRBV12-4 to TRBJ2-6, with D possibly TRBD1 on 5 matching bases. The germline V and J ends were trimmed by 6 bases and 4 bases, with 13 bases remaining between them. This CDR3 spans 15 amino acids. This CDR3 is CASRVQGTGANVLTF. The CDR3 nucleotides read TGTGCCAGCAGAGTCCAGGGTACCGGGGCCAACGTCCTGACTTTC.

The sample holds many counts of this clonotype. This sequence joins TRBV28 and TRBJ1-6; D unresolved. CDR1 MDHEN and CDR2 SYDVKM come from the germline V gene. The CDR3 sequence is 15 residues long. V lost 1 base and J 5 bases, leaving 9 bases between the germline ends. This CDR3 is CASSLSGLNNSPLHF. The CDR3 DNA reads as TGTGCCAGCAGTTTATCGGGTCTGAATAATTCACCCCTCCACTTT.

V usage is TRBV6-2 or TRBV6-3 and J usage is TRBJ2-1; 11 nucleotides agree with TRBD2. CDR1 is MNHEY and CDR2 is SVGEGT in the germline V gene. The CDR3 spans 17 residues. The junction had 12 bases not matched to a gene; V was cut back by 6 bases and J by 5 bases. The CDR3 nucleotides are TGTGCCAGCAGCGAATACGAAACTAGCGGGAGAAACAATGAGCAGTTCTTC. As protein: CASSEYETSGRNNEQFF.

This clonotype was seen a few times. The chain couples TRBV20-1 to TRBJ2-3; D is perhaps TRBD2 (6 bases). Per germline, CDR1 DFQATT and CDR2 SNEGSKA (reference sequence). Trimming left V 6 bases short and J 2 bases short, with 9 bases between. The CDR3 has 12 residues. The CDR3 DNA reads TGCAGTGCCATGGGACTCACAGATACGCAGTATTTT. Protein: CSAMGLTDTQYF.

V is TRBV29-1 and J is TRBJ1-3; D gene ambiguous. V shed 4 bases and J shed 0 bases, with 4 bases lying between them. This CDR3 spans 12 amino acids. Germline CDR1 SQVTM, CDR2 ANQGSEA. The chain's CDR3 is CSVAGSGNTIYF. The CDR3 nucleotides read TGCAGCGTTGCAGGCTCTGGAAACACCATATATTTT. Complete variable domain (other parts from reference TRBV29-1 and TRBJ1-3): SAVISQKPSRDICQRGTSLTIQCQVDSQVTMMFWYRQQPGQSLTLIATANQGSEATYESGFVIDKFPISRPNLTFSTLTVSNMSPEDSSIYLCSVAGSGNTIYFGEGSWLTVV.

The CDR3, as DNA: TGTGCCAGCAGGGGTACTAGCGGGAGAAGTGAGCAGTTCTTC. It yields the protein CASRGTSGRSEQFF. The rearrangement uses TRBV12-3 or TRBV12-4 and TRBJ2-1; the match to TRBD2 covers 11 bases. The CDR3 spans 14 residues. V was clipped by 6 bases and J by 9 bases; unmatched bases: 7.

V usage is TRBV5-6 and J usage is TRBJ2-2; 9 bases line up with TRBD1. Germline assignment: CDR1 SGHDT and CDR2 YYEEEE. The junction had 7 bases not matched to a gene; V was cut back by 4 bases and J by 0 bases. The CDR3 is 17 amino acids. CDR3 sequence reads: CASSRLQGAANTGELFF. CDR3 in DNA: TGTGCCAGCAGCAGGTTACAGGGGGCCGCGAACACCGGGGAGCTGTTTTTT.

The V gene is TRBV7-2, the J gene TRBJ2-1; D remains ambiguous. V dropped 4 bases and J dropped 6 bases, with 13 bases sitting between them. Germline CDR1 is SGHTA and CDR2 is FQGNSA. The CDR3 consists of 14 residues. The CDR3 bases are TGTGCCAGCAGCTCGGGCGGATCTCTCAATGAGCAGTTCTTC. Amino acids: CASSSGGSLNEQFF.

The gene calls are TRBV12-3 or TRBV12-4 and TRBJ1-5; D is unclear. Trimming cost V 7 bases and J 3 bases, with 16 bases left between them. The CDR3 loop spans 15 amino acids. The CDR3: CASNPGGPPNQPQHF. DNA of the CDR3: TGTGCCAGCAATCCGGGAGGACCTCCCAATCAGCCCCAGCATTTT.